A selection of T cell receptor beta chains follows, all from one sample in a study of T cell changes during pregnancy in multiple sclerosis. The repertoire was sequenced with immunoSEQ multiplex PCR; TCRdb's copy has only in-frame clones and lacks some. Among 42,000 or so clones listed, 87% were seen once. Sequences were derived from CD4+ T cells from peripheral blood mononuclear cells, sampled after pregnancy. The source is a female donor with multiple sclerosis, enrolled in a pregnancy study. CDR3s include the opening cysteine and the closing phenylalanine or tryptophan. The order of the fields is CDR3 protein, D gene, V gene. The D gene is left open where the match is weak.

cdr3_aa: CASSRGNPNSPLHF; d_call: .; v_call: TRBV19
cdr3_aa: CASSDRQAQPQHF; d_call: .; v_call: TRBV2
cdr3_aa: CASSQEGQNEKLFF; d_call: .; v_call: TRBV4-1
cdr3_aa: CASSPDRTQETQYF; d_call: .; v_call: TRBV19
cdr3_aa: CASSRTSGGTYQETQYF; d_call: TRBD2; v_call: TRBV5-1
cdr3_aa: CASSPPPYWAGGYSPLHF; d_call: TRBD1; v_call: TRBV7-2
cdr3_aa: CASSQEPPGLAGGDEQYF; d_call: TRBD2; v_call: TRBV4-2
cdr3_aa: CASSLQGYSPLHF; d_call: .; v_call: TRBV7-6
cdr3_aa: CASRVGAGETQYF; d_call: .; v_call: TRBV2
cdr3_aa: CASRQTSGGETQYF; d_call: TRBD2; v_call: TRBV2